This T cell receptor (beta chain) is from a study of blood T cell repertoires in COVID-19. Generated by immunoSEQ multiplex PCR, the TCRdb table keeps only in-frame clones and is missing some. The sample yields 350,000 to 550,000 clones, roughly 89% seen once. This CDR3 comprises 15 residues. Trimming shortened V by 0 bases and J by 8 bases, and 13 bases separated the two germline ends. Germline V lookup: CDR1 MNHGY, CDR2 SVAAGI. The clonotype was recovered from a woman in her twenties or thirties with acute or convalescent COVID-19. Specimen: peripheral blood. The chain carries TRBV6-9 and TRBJ1-4; maybe TRBD1 (5 bases). The CDR3 region has the DNA TGTGCCAGCAGTTATTCGACACCTAAGGGGGAAAAACTGTTTTTT. Its translation: CASSYSTPKGEKLFF.